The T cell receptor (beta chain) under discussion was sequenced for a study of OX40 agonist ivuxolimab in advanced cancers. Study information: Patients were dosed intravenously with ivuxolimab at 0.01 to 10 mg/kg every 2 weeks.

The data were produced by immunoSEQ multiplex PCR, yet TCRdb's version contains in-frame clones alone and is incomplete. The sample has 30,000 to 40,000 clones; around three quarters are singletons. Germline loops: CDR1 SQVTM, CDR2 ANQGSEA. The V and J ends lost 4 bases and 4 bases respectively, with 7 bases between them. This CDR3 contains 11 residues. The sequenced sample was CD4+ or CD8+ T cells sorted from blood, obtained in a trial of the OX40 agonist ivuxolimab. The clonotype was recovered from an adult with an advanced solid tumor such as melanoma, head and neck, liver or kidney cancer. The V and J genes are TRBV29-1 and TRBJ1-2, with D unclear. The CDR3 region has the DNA TGCAGCGTTGGGCTGAGCTATGGCTACACCTTC. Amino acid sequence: CSVGLSYGYTF.